Listed below are T cell receptor beta chains from one sample, sequenced in a study of PD-L1 blockade in urothelial cancer. Profiling relied on immunoSEQ multiplex PCR, and the TCRdb table lists in-frame clones only, not all of them. Of about 74,000 clones in the sample, around 84% were seen once. The source was PBMCs, collected around atezolizumab (anti-PD-L1) treatment. These receptors were taken from a man between 65 and 80 years old with urothelial cancer. Each CDR3 is given with its conserved first and last residue. D genes are given only for firm matches. Expanded clones get a size class; other rows say once, few or many, or leave the size out.

d_gene	v_gene	abundance	j_gene	len	CDR3nt	CDR3aa
TRBD1	TRBV2	NA	TRBJ2-5	13	TGTGCCAGCAGAGGACAGGGTCCAGAGACCCAGTACTTC	CASRGQGPETQYF
TRBD1	TRBV29-1	NA	TRBJ2-3	14	TGCAGCGTTGACTCTGGACAGGGTAGAGATACGCAGTATTTT	CSVDSGQGRDTQYF
TRBD1	TRBV27	NA	TRBJ1-4	17	TGTGCCAGCAGTTCTTCAGGGGGCCCCACAGCTAATGAAAAACTGTTTTTT	CASSSSGGPTANEKLFF
NA	TRBV15	once	TRBJ2-5	16	TGTGCCACCAGCAGAAAGACAGGCCTAAAGCAAGAGACCCAGTACTTC	CATSRKTGLKQETQYF
TRBD1	TRBV9	NA	TRBJ1-2	17	TGTGCCAGCAGCGTAGGCTTAGGAGACAGGGACGGATCAGGCTACACCTTC	CASSVGLGDRDGSGYTF
NA	TRBV15	NA	TRBJ2-7	16	TGTGCCACCAGCAGAGACGGCCTAGCGAAGAGGTACGAGCAGTACTTC	CATSRDGLAKRYEQYF
TRBD2	TRBV25-1	NA	TRBJ2-7	14	TGTGCCAGCAGGGCTAGCGGGGCCTTGGGGGAGCAGTACTTC	CASRASGALGEQYF
NA	TRBV6-6	NA	TRBJ2-1	14	TGTGCCAGCAGTTACTCCCAGGGCTCCAATGAGCAGTTCTTC	CASSYSQGSNEQFF
TRBD1	TRBV6-5	NA	TRBJ1-2	12	TGTGCCAGCAGTGCAGGGGGCCTGGGCTACACCTTC	CASSAGGLGYTF
TRBD2	TRBV28	NA	TRBJ2-2	13	TGTGCCAGCAGGACGGGAGGGCCCGGGGAGCTGTTTTTT	CASRTGGPGELFF